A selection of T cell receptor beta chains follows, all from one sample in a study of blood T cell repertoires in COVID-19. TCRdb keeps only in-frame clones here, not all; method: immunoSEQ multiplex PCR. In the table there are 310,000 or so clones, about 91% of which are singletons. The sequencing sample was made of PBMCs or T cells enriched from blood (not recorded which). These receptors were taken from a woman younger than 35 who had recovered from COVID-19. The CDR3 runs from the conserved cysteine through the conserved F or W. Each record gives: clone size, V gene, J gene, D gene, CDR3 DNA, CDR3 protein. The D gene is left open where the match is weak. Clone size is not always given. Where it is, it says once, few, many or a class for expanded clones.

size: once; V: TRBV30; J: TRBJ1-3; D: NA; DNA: TGTGCCTGGAGATCTACAGGGTCCCCTGGAAACACCATATATTTT; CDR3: CAWRSTGSPGNTIYF
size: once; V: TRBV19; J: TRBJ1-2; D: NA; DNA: TGTGCCAGTAGGACTGAAGGCTTATATGGCTACACCTTC; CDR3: CASRTEGLYGYTF
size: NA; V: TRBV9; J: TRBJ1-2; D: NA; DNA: TGTGCCAGCAGCCTTGGGCGGGGGGCCGTAGAGGGCTACACCTTC; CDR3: CASSLGRGAVEGYTF
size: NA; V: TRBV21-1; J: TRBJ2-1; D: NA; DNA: TGTGCCAGCAGCAGCAAATCTCCGGGACTAGCGGGAGTCCATGAGCAGTTCTTC; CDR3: CASSSKSPGLAGVHEQFF
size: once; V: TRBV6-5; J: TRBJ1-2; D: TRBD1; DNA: TGTGCCAGCAGTTACTGGGATGGACAGGTAGTTGGCTACACCTTC; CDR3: CASSYWDGQVVGYTF
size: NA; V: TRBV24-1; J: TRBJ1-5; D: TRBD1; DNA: TGTGCCACCAGTGCGGGGTTGGTTGGACAGGATAGCAATCAGCCCCAGCATTTT; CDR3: CATSAGLVGQDSNQPQHF
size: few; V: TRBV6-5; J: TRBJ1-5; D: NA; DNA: TGTGCCAGCAGACCGACAGTGTATAGCAATCAGCCCCAGCATTTT; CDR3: CASRPTVYSNQPQHF
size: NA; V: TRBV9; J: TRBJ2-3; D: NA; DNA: TGTGCCAGCAGCGCGGACCGGAGGGCAGATACGCAGTATTTT; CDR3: CASSADRRADTQYF
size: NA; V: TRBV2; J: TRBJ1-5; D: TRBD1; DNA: TGTGCCTCCCGGGACAGTAATAATCAGCCCCAGCATTTT; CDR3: CASRDSNNQPQHF
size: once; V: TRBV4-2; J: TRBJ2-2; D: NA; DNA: TGTGCCAGCAGCCAAGATTCGGGACTGGGGGGCGGGGAGCTGTTTTTT; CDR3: CASSQDSGLGGGELFF
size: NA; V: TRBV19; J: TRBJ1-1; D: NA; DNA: TGTGCCAGTAGTATACAGGGTTTAGTGAACACTGAAGCTTTCTTT; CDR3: CASSIQGLVNTEAFF
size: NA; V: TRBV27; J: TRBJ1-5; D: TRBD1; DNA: TGTGCCAGCAGTTTCACAGGGGGCGGGAGTGTGCCCCAGCATTTT; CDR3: CASSFTGGGSVPQHF
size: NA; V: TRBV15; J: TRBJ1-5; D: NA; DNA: TGTGCCACCAGCAGGATTACAGGGAGTGGCAATCAGCCCCAGCATTTT; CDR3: CATSRITGSGNQPQHF
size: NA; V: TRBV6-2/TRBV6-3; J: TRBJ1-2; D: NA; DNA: TGTGCCAGCAGTAGGGGCCCGGACTATGGCTACACCTTC; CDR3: CASSRGPDYGYTF